One sample yielded the 18 T cell receptor beta chains listed below, sequenced in a study of CD8+CD57+ T cells in acquired aplastic anemia. Profiles of TCR beta VDJ and CDR3 were generated from a genomic DNA template. Each CDR3 protein is one row after TCRdb ran MiXCR on the reads. The top ten clones hold less than 55% of a sample with around 180,000 distinct CDR3 sequences, roughly 63% of them seen once. Sequencing was carried out using sorted CD4+, CD8+, or CD8+CD57+ T cells (not recorded which) from PBMCs. These receptor sequences come from a human donor in good health.

The V call is TRBV28, the J call TRBJ2-5; D may be TRBD1 (5 bases). The DNA end is more similar to TRBJ2-7, so the J call may be wrong. The CDR3 is 13 amino acids. The germline V gene encodes CDR1 MDHEN and CDR2 SYDVKM. This CDR3 reads CASSKDSGYEQYF. The CDR3 DNA is TGTGCCAGCAGCAAAGACAGTGGGTACGAGCAGTACTTC.

V usage is TRBV19 and J usage is TRBJ1-1; no reliable D call. The CDR3 sequence is 13 residues long. Germline-derived CDR1 and CDR2 are LNHDA and SQIVND (reference sequence). Trimming removed 5 bases at V and 0 bases at J, with 7 bases between. The CDR3 sequence: CASSGSMNTEAFF. DNA of the CDR3: TGTGCCAGTAGTGGGAGCATGAACACTGAAGCTTTCTTT.

A word on this clonotype: A junction boundary mismatches the germline segment, possibly from a read error. The chain combines TRBV12-3 or TRBV12-4 with TRBJ1-1; D is uncertain. This CDR3 spans 11 amino acids. CDR3 DNA: TGTGCCAGCAGGACGAACGCTGAAGCTTTCTTT. It yields the protein CASRTNAEAFF.

This clonotype showed up just a few times. The rearrangement links TRBV10-3 to TRBJ2-5; TRBD2 matches at 14 bases. This CDR3 is 14 amino acids long. Unmatched junction bases numbered 5, after V lost 10 bases and J lost 4 bases. Germline V gives CDR1 ENHRY, CDR2 SYGVKD. CDR3 sequence reads: CATGTSGRSETQYF. The CDR3 DNA reads as TGTGCCACCGGGACTAGCGGGAGATCAGAGACCCAGTACTTC.

About this clonotype: An end of the junction does not agree with germline; a read error may underlie this. V gene TRBV29-1 combines with J gene TRBJ2-4; D possibly matches TRBD1 or TRBD2 (6 bases each). The CDR3 has 14 residues. The V gene's germline CDR1 is SQVTM and CDR2 ANQGSEA. This CDR3 is CSVEDGGRPYVQYF. CDR3 bases: TGCAGCGTCGAAGATGGGGGGCGTCCGTACGTTCAGTACTTC.

The chain combines TRBV12-3 or TRBV12-4 with TRBJ2-3; 9 bases fit TRBD2. The V gene end was trimmed by 11 bases and the J gene end by 1 base; junction bases not matched to a gene: 10. This CDR3 has 15 residues. The CDR3 sequence is CAGHLRLAGTDTQYF. The CDR3 region has the DNA TGTGCCGGGCACCTCAGACTAGCGGGCACAGATACGCAGTATTTT.

In its sample, this clonotype was seen many times. The chain uses TRBV7-9 and TRBJ1-4, with a possible D match to TRBD1 (5 bases). The CDR3 is 14 residues long. Germline assignment: CDR1 SEHNR and CDR2 FQNEAQ (reference sequence). V was clipped by 3 bases and J by 4 bases, with 9 bases between them. The CDR3 protein is CASSFGANNEKLFF. In nucleotides, the CDR3 is TGTGCCAGCAGCTTCGGGGCTAATAATGAAAAACTGTTTTTT.

This clonotype was counted a few times. The chain joins TRBV7-9 to TRBJ2-7; 10 bases are a match to TRBD2. This CDR3 has 15 amino acids. V lost 5 bases and J lost 1; bases outside the gene matches: 5. The V gene's germline CDR1 is SEHNR and CDR2 FQNEAQ (reference sequence). The CDR3 nucleotides are TGTGCCAGCAGCCGGCTAGCGGGGGAATCCTACGAGCAGTACTTC. Translated: CASSRLAGESYEQYF.

V gene TRBV24-1 combines with J gene TRBJ1-6; tentative D call: TRBD1 (6 bases). Looked up from germline, CDR1 is KGHDR and CDR2 is SFDVKD. V was cut by 1 base and J by 7 bases, with 13 bases left in between. The CDR3 extends over 16 amino acids. CDR3 loop: CATSDFLGTQNSPLHF. The DNA for the CDR3 is TGTGCCACCAGTGATTTTCTCGGGACACAGAATTCACCCCTCCACTTT.

The V call is TRBV7-9, the J call TRBJ2-7; 8 nucleotides match TRBD2. Per germline, CDR1 SEHNR and CDR2 FQNEAQ (reference sequence). This CDR3 has 15 residues. The ends lost 3 bases at V and 1 base at J; junction bases unmatched: 5. This chain's CDR3 is CASSFSAGESYEQYF. The DNA of the CDR3 is TGTGCCAGCAGCTTTTCAGCGGGGGAATCCTACGAGCAGTACTTC.

The chain has TRBV20-1 and TRBJ1-1; no clear D gene. V gave up 4 bases and J gave up 4 bases, with 13 bases separating them. The CDR3 runs to 13 residues. Germline CDR1 reads DFQATT; CDR2 reads SNEGSKA (reference sequence). The CDR3 nucleotides are TGCAGTGCTACCAACTTGGGGAGCACTGAAGCTTTCTTT. Encoded protein: CSATNLGSTEAFF.

The chain is built from TRBV7-2 and TRBJ1-5; tentative D call: TRBD1 (5 bases). Germline V CDR1 and CDR2: SGHTA, FQGNSA. The ends were cut back, 1 base at V and 7 bases at J, with 17 bases in the middle. The CDR3 is 16 amino acids. The chain's CDR3 is CASSLGASGWEQPQHF. Written as DNA, the CDR3 is TGTGCCAGCAGCTTAGGGGCTTCAGGGTGGGAGCAGCCCCAGCATTTT.

J is TRBJ1-3 and V is TRBV7-2; 9 bases are shared with TRBD1. CDR3 length: 16 amino acids. V gave up 3 bases and J gave up 4 bases; unmatched junction bases: 7. Germline CDR1 reads SGHTA; CDR2 reads FQGNSA. The CDR3 DNA is TGTGCCAGCAGCTTTCAGGGCGGGACAGGGGGAAACACCATATATTTT. Residues: CASSFQGGTGGNTIYF.

This chain connects TRBV5-1 to TRBJ2-3; D is uncertain. The CDR3 covers 14 residues. Germline V gene data show CDR1 as SGHRS and CDR2 as YFSETQ. The ends were cut back, 2 bases at V and 2 bases at J, with 9 bases in the middle. This CDR3 is CASSFEQPTDTQYF. The CDR3 DNA sequence: TGCGCCAGCAGCTTCGAGCAGCCCACAGATACGCAGTATTTT.

V and J are TRBV24-1 and TRBJ2-3, with D tentatively TRBD1 (6 bases). Germline CDR1 reads KGHDR; CDR2 reads SFDVKD. CDR3 length: 13 amino acids. Trimming shortened V by 3 bases and J by 6 bases, and 9 bases separated the two germline ends. The CDR3, as DNA: TGTGCCACCAGTGATCCAGGGGTGGATACGCAGTATTTT. This gives the protein CATSDPGVDTQYF.

This clonotype was observed at least ten times. The chain recombines TRBV7-3 with TRBJ2-3, with 10 bases matching TRBD1. CDR1 and CDR2 from the germline V gene are SGHTA and FQGTGA. The CDR3 contains 15 residues. Unmatched junction bases numbered 7, after V lost 4 bases and J lost 6 bases. The DNA for the CDR3 is TGTGCCAGCAGCTCGACAGGGGGCGCAGGGGATACGCAGTATTTT. Its translation is CASSSTGGAGDTQYF.

Written as DNA, the CDR3 is TGCAGCGTTCGCGGTATGGGGGGGAATGAAAAACTGTTTTTT. This codes for CSVRGMGGNEKLFF. The chain is built from TRBV29-1 and TRBJ1-4, with TRBD1 as a possible D gene (5 bases). Germline loops: CDR1 SQVTM, CDR2 ANQGSEA. With 5 bases removed from V and 5 bases from J, the gap between germline ends came to 15 bases. The CDR3 length is 14 residues.

The DNA of the CDR3 is TGCGCCAGCAGCCAAGAACCGCAGCCTACCTACGAGCAGTACTTC. Translated: CASSQEPQPTYEQYF. The chain couples TRBV4-1 to TRBJ2-7; no clear D. Trimming removed 0 bases at V and 2 bases at J, with 11 bases between. CDR3 length: 15 residues. Germline CDR1 reads MGHRA; CDR2 reads YSYEKL.